The 32 T cell receptor beta chains below were found in one sample sequenced in a study of CD8+ T cells in alopecia areata. Isolated RNA was reverse transcribed into cDNA used as the sequencing template. Sequenced by immunoSEQ multiplex PCR; TCRdb stores in-frame clones only, minus some. Listed for the sample are about 110,000 clones, none seen a single time. Specimen: lesional skin. Receptor source: a C3H/HeJ mouse with alopecia areata. The strain's MHC type: H2-k.

This clone has more than one count but fewer than ten. Genes here carry mouse names. The CDR3 is cut off 4 residues early in the read; its end comes from the germline J gene. This chain links TRBV19 with TRBJ2-2, with D perhaps matching TRBD1 (6 bases). CDR1 and CDR2 from the germline V gene are FNHDT and SITEND (reference sequence). The germline V and J ends were trimmed by 5 bases and 6 bases, with 17 bases remaining between them. The CDR3 extends over 15 amino acids. Incomplete CDR3 DNA: TGTGCCAGCAGAGATATCCCGGACAGTCCCGGG. As protein: CASRDIPDSPG. The whole CDR3 sequence is CASRDIPDSPGQLYF.

This clone was seen a few times. Genes and germline are mouse. The read falls 4 residues short of the CDR3 end, and the missing part is taken from the germline J gene. V gene TRBV19 combines with J gene TRBJ1-2; 8 bases fit TRBD1. CDR1 and CDR2 (germline): FNHDT, SITEND (reference sequence). J gave up 4 bases and V 3 bases, and 2 bases lay outside the gene matches. The CDR3 spans 13 residues. Here the CDR3 reads CASSRQGFSDYTF. The sequenced part of the CDR3 DNA is TGTGCCAGCAGTAGACAGGGGTTCTCC.

This clone was recorded many times. The genes and germline here are from mouse. The read stops 4 residues short of the end of the CDR3; the missing end is completed from the germline J gene. This chain joins TRBV16 and TRBJ2-1, with 11 bases lining up with TRBD2. Germline trimming cut 4 bases from V and 6 bases from J; bases unmatched to any gene: 2. Germline V gene data show CDR1 as SGHSA and CDR2 as FRNQAP. The CDR3 extends over 14 amino acids. The DNA read from the CDR3 is TGTGCAAGCAGCTCGGACTGGGGGGCTGCT. Its protein product is CASSSDWGAA. The whole CDR3 sequence reads CASSSDWGAAEQFF.

To note about this clone: The protein listed by TCRdb differs at residue 10 from the translated DNA, so the DNA translation is shown. Each gene name is a mouse one. The read terminates 3 residues ahead of where the CDR3 ends, so the germline J gene completes it. The chain couples TRBV1 to TRBJ1-3; 8 bases match TRBD1. V was clipped by 6 bases and J by 4 bases; unmatched bases: 2. From germline, CDR1 is NSQYPW and CDR2 LRSPGD (reference sequence). CDR3 length: 13 amino acids. CDR3 region: CTCRTGEGNTLYF. CDR3 bases read: TGCACCTGCAGGACAGGGGAGGGAAATACG.

This clone was seen a few times. Mouse gene names apply. With the read ending 4 residues before the CDR3 end, the germline J gene is used to fill in that end. The gene calls are TRBV13-3 and TRBJ1-1; TRBD1 agrees at 10 bases. The germline V gene has CDR1 NNHDY and CDR2 SYVADS. Trimming removed 0 bases from V and 4 bases from J; junction bases left unmatched: 6. There are 16 residues in the CDR3. CDR3 sequence reads: CASSDVGTGAGTEVFF. Partial CDR3 DNA: TGTGCCAGCAGTGATGTCGGGACAGGGGCCGGCACA.

For this clone: Gene names and germline refer to mouse. The read terminates 4 residues ahead of where the CDR3 ends, so the germline J gene completes it. V usage is TRBV13-1 and J usage is TRBJ2-1; D possibly corresponds to TRBD2 (6 bases). Germline V lookup: CDR1 NSHNY, CDR2 SYGAGN. The CDR3 totals 13 residues. The CDR3 protein is CASSVWGGAEQFF. The CDR3 bases that were read are TGTGCCAGCAGTGTCTGGGGAGGAGCT.

Note on this clone: The gene names given are mouse names. The read terminates 4 residues before the CDR3 end, so the remaining end is supplied by the germline J gene. The chain uses TRBV19 and TRBJ2-1; 7 positions match TRBD1. V shed 0 bases and J 4 bases; nucleotides not matched to a gene: 4. The V gene's germline CDR1 is FNHDT and CDR2 SITEND (reference sequence). There are 15 residues in the CDR3. Partial CDR3 DNA: TGTGCCAGCAGTATAGATACAGGGGAGTATGCT. It specifies CASSIDTGEYA. The whole CDR3 sequence is CASSIDTGEYAEQFF.

On this clone: Mouse gene names and germline throughout. The read ends 4 residues before the CDR3 terminus; that terminus is restored from the germline J gene. The V gene is TRBV13-3, the J gene TRBJ2-3, with 14 bases aligning to TRBD2. Germline loops: CDR1 NNHDY, CDR2 SYVADS. The length of the CDR3 is 17 residues. The junction had 5 bases not matched to a gene; V was cut back by 5 bases and J by 0 bases. Incomplete CDR3 DNA: TGTGCCAGCAGCGGGACTGGGGGGGCGCAAAGTGCAGAA. Protein: CASSGTGGAQSAE. The full CDR3 sequence reads CASSGTGGAQSAETLYF.

Points on this clone: The gene symbols are mouse symbols. The covered CDR3 bases are TGTGCCAGCAGGGGACAGAGGGACTCC. This encodes CASRGQRDS. The CDR3 reads in full as CASRGQRDSDYTF. The rearrangement links TRBV13-3 to TRBJ1-2; 7 bases align to TRBD1. Read sequence stops 4 residues before the CDR3 end, and the germline J gene provides the missing end. Germline loops: CDR1 NNHDY, CDR2 SYVADS. V trimming: 5 bases; J trimming: 3 bases; junction bases outside the gene matches: 4. The CDR3 is made up of 13 amino acids.

In its sample, this clone was seen a few times. At residue 12, the TCRdb amino acid sequence and the translated nucleotide sequence differ, so the protein here is the DNA translation. Gene names are the mouse ones. The read is 3 residues too short to cover the CDR3 end, so that end is filled in from the germline J gene. V is TRBV19 and J is TRBJ1-6; 10 bases agree with TRBD1. TRBJ1-6 is designated an ORF whose function remains uncertain. The CDR3 loop spans 15 amino acids. Germline V gives CDR1 FNHDT, CDR2 SITEND (reference sequence). Trimming removed 6 bases from V and 5 bases from J; junction bases left unmatched: 5. This CDR3 reads CASTSGTGDNSPLYF. CDR3 DNA, as far as it was read: TGTGCCAGCACCTCCGGGACAGGGGATAATTCGCCC.

This clone was counted between two and nine times. The gene names given are mouse names. CDR3 bases read: TGTGCCAGCTCTCTCGAACTGGGGGTCTCTAGTGCAGAA. This codes for CASSLELGVSSAE. The full CDR3 reads CASSLELGVSSAETLYF. The J gene is TRBJ2-3, the V gene TRBV12-1; 8 bases align to TRBD2. The sequenced fragment ends 4 residues before the CDR3 boundary, so the rest is inferred from the germline J gene. This CDR3 has 17 amino acids. Unmatched junction bases numbered 7, after V lost 0 bases and J lost 0 bases. Germline-derived CDR1 and CDR2 are SGHSN and HYEKVE.

Of note for this clone: Here the gene names and germline are mouse. The missing CDR3 end, 4 residues past where the read stops, is filled in from the germline J gene. The chain employs TRBV13-3 and TRBJ2-7; D is uncertain. The CDR3 contains 13 residues. Germline V gene lookup returns CDR1 NNHDY and CDR2 SYVADS. This CDR3 is CASSEERWDEQYF. CDR3 DNA, as far as it was read: TGTGCCAGCAGTGAAGAAAGGTGGGAT.

This clone has just a few counts. Mouse germline and gene names are used. Sequencing ends 4 residues short of the CDR3 end; the germline J gene provides the rest. The chain recombines TRBV17 with TRBJ2-3; 12 nucleotides agree with TRBD1. The V gene's germline CDR1 is MNHDT and CDR2 YYDKIL. The CDR3 loop spans 14 amino acids. Losses at the gene ends were 5 bases for V and 4 bases for J; bases not matched to a gene: 1. The covered CDR3 bases are TGTGCTAGCAGTGGGACAGGGGGCTCAGAA. It yields the protein CASSGTGGSE. The full CDR3 is CASSGTGGSETLYF.

As for this clone: The gene names here belong to mouse. Read sequence stops 4 residues before the CDR3 end, and the germline J gene provides the missing end. The V and J genes are TRBV13-3 and TRBJ2-4, with a possible D match to TRBD1 (5 bases). CDR1 and CDR2 (germline): NNHDY, SYVADS. This CDR3 has 14 residues. V dropped 4 bases and J dropped 1 base, with 10 bases sitting between them. The part of the CDR3 DNA that was read is TGTGCCAGCAGTCCTTTGACAGGTCAAAAC. This gives the protein CASSPLTGQN. The CDR3 as a whole reads CASSPLTGQNTLYF. Full variable domain (missing parts from reference TRBV13-3 and TRBJ2-4): EAAVTQSPRSKVAVTGGKVTLSCHQTNNHDYMYWYRQDTGHGLRLIHYSYVADSTEKGDIPDGYKASRPSQENFSLILELASLSQTAVYFCASSPLTGQNTLYFGAGTRLSVL.

The sample holds a few counts of this clone. Mouse gene names apply. The sequenced fragment ends 4 residues before the CDR3 boundary, so the rest is inferred from the germline J gene. The same CDR3 arises from other DNA sequences in this sample as well. V gene TRBV31 combines with J gene TRBJ2-7; 8 nucleotides line up with TRBD2. CDR1 and CDR2 (germline): GKSSPN, SITVG. The V segment lost 3 bases and the J segment 0 bases; nucleotides outside the gene matches: 4. This CDR3 is 14 amino acids long. CDR3 bases read: TGTGCCTGGAGCCCCGGGACTGGCTCCTAT. This translates into CAWSPGTGSY. The CDR3 in full is CAWSPGTGSYEQYF.

This clone was observed a handful of times. The gene symbols are mouse symbols. The observed sequence ends 4 residues before the CDR3 terminus, with the missing tail filled in from the germline J gene. This chain connects TRBV1 to TRBJ2-1; D gene uncertain. The CDR3 runs 15 residues. V was cut by 0 bases and J by 5 bases, with 11 bases left in between. Germline assignment: CDR1 NSQYPW and CDR2 LRSPGD (reference sequence). CDR3 DNA (partial): TGCACCTGCAGTGCAGATCTTCGCAGGAATGCT. Protein: CTCSADLRRNA. The CDR3 reads in full as CTCSADLRRNAEQFF.

This clone came up a few times. The gene names here belong to mouse. Coverage ceases 4 residues before the CDR3 finishes, and the germline J gene fills in the end. The chain is built from TRBV14 and TRBJ2-1; 7 positions match TRBD2. Germline values: CDR1 SGHDT, CDR2 FRDEAV. The CDR3 length is 14 residues. This CDR3 is CASSLGGKRAEQFF. The CDR3 bases that were read are TGTGCCAGCAGTTTGGGGGGGAAGAGAGCT.

With regard to this clone: Germline and genes: mouse. From the germline J gene comes the end of the CDR3, since the read stops 4 residues before it. The chain uses TRBV3 and TRBJ2-1, with 11 bases lining up with TRBD1. Trimming took 1 base from V and 6 from J; bases not matched to a gene: 5. From germline, CDR1 is SNHLY and CDR2 FYNGKV (reference sequence). The length of the CDR3 is 16 residues. The CDR3 bases that were read are TGTGCCAGCAGCTTAGATGGACAGGGGGCGCGTGCT. This sequence encodes CASSLDGQGARA. The entire CDR3 protein reads CASSLDGQGARAEQFF. Full variable domain (rest looked up from reference TRBV3 and TRBJ2-1): GPKVLQIPSHQIIDMGQMVTLNCDPVSNHLYFYWYKQILGQQMEFLVNFYNGKVMEKSKLFKDQFSVERPDGSYFTLKIQPTALEDSAVYFCASSLDGQGARAEQFFGPGTRLTVL.

This clone turned up a few times. Germline is not matched at one junction end, which may reflect a read error. The gene names given are mouse names. Read data end 4 residues before the CDR3 end; the end is taken from the germline J gene. J is TRBJ2-5 and V is TRBV13-1; 9 bases agree with TRBD2. CDR1 and CDR2 from the germline V gene are NSHNY and SYGAGN. This CDR3 is built from 14 residues. CDR3 DNA, as far as it was read: TGTGCCCGCAGTCCTGACTGGGGGCAAGAC. This gives the protein CARSPDWGQD. In full, the CDR3 is CARSPDWGQDTQYF.

This clone turned up a few times. Genes and germline come from the mouse. The read halts 4 residues ahead of the CDR3 end, with the missing end drawn from the germline J gene. The genes are TRBV1 and TRBJ1-4, with 9 bases aligning to TRBD1. Germline V gene sequence: CDR1 NSQYPW, CDR2 LRSPGD (reference sequence). V gave up 2 bases and J gave up 5 bases; unmatched junction bases: 3. This CDR3 is built from 15 residues. The covered CDR3 bases are TGCACCTGCAGTGCAAGGGACAGGGAAAACGAA. Translating it yields CTCSARDRENE. The entire CDR3 reads CTCSARDRENERLFF.

This clone was counted between two and nine times. Gene names refer to mouse genes. The read halts 4 residues ahead of the CDR3 end, with the missing end drawn from the germline J gene. The rearrangement uses TRBV29 and TRBJ2-7, with D maybe TRBD1 (6 bases). Germline values: CDR1 MSHET, CDR2 SYDVDS. The CDR3 is made up of 12 amino acids. This CDR3 reads CASRPGQYEQYF. The covered CDR3 bases are TGTGCTAGCAGACCGGGACAATAT.

This clone showed up just a few times. Mouse gene names and germline throughout. The CDR3 goes on 4 residues after the read ends, and that part is filled in from the germline J gene. The V call is TRBV13-3, the J call TRBJ2-7; possibly TRBD1 for D (5 bases). Germline lookup yields CDR1 NNHDY and CDR2 SYVADS. The CDR3 spans 12 residues. The CDR3 is CASNDRNYEQYF. CDR3 DNA (partial): TGTGCCAGCAACGACAGAAATTAT.

Of note for this clone: Genes and germline come from the mouse. The read falls 4 residues short of the CDR3 end, and the missing part is taken from the germline J gene. This chain joins TRBV19 and TRBJ2-3, with 9 bases that match TRBD1. The ends lost 5 bases at V and 0 bases at J; junction bases unmatched: 7. Germline CDR1 is FNHDT and CDR2 is SITEND (reference sequence). This CDR3 contains 16 residues. The CDR3: CASRPGQGPSAETLYF. CDR3 bases read: TGTGCCAGCAGGCCGGGACAGGGTCCTAGTGCAGAA.

A few counts support this clone. Genes here carry mouse names. The CDR3 end falls 4 residues outside the read, so it is completed with the germline J gene. The chain combines TRBV13-3 with TRBJ2-5; D is uncertain. The length of the CDR3 is 14 residues. Per the germline V gene, CDR1 is NNHDY and CDR2 is SYVADS. CDR3 loop: CASSDGRKRDTQYF. The covered CDR3 bases are TGTGCCAGCAGTGATGGCAGGAAGAGGGAC.

On this clone: Gene names are mouse gene names. The read falls 4 residues short of the CDR3 end, and the missing part is taken from the germline J gene. The chain joins TRBV14 to TRBJ2-3; weak D call: TRBD1 (6 bases). Trimming took 2 bases from V and 1 from J, leaving 11 bases between them. Per germline, CDR1 SGHDT and CDR2 FRDEAV. CDR3 length equals 15 residues. Partial CDR3 DNA: TGTGCCAGCAGTTTTGCAGGGGACGGTGCAGAA. Translated, it gives CASSFAGDGAE. The full CDR3 reads CASSFAGDGAETLYF.

Of note for this clone: TCRdb's protein and the translated DNA diverge at residue 12; the protein reported here is the translation of the DNA. The germline and genes are mouse ones. The missing CDR3 end, 3 residues past where the read stops, is filled in from the germline J gene. The chain combines TRBV14 with TRBJ1-6; 10 nucleotides agree with TRBD1. TRBJ1-6 has ORF status, its function being uncertain. CDR1 and CDR2 (germline): SGHDT, FRDEAV. Trimming removed 5 bases from V and 7 bases from J; junction bases left unmatched: 6. The CDR3 spans 15 residues. This CDR3 is CASSDRGRGNSPLYF. The sequenced CDR3 bases are TGTGCCAGCAGCGACAGGGGGCGCGGGAATTCGCCC.

This clone was picked up a small number of times. The genes are named according to mouse. The sequence runs out 4 residues before the end of the CDR3; the remainder is reconstructed from the germline J gene. This sample includes further DNA sequences coding for the same CDR3. This chain uses TRBV19 with TRBJ2-2; 11 positions match TRBD2. This CDR3 has 16 residues. From germline, CDR1 is FNHDT and CDR2 SITEND (reference sequence). The V and J ends lost 5 bases and 0 bases, in that order; junction bases with no gene match: 3. The CDR3 bases that were read are TGTGCCAGCAGCCGGGACTGGGGGTCAAACACCGGG. It translates to CASSRDWGSNTG. The entire CDR3 sequence reads CASSRDWGSNTGQLYF.

This clone has a handful of counts. TCRdb's protein and the DNA translation differ at residue 12; the protein here comes from the DNA. Any gene name here is a mouse gene name. The read halts 3 residues ahead of the CDR3 end, with the missing end drawn from the germline J gene. The V gene is TRBV3, the J gene TRBJ1-3; 7 bases are shared with TRBD1. The CDR3 spans 15 residues. The germline V gene has CDR1 SNHLY and CDR2 FYNGKV (reference sequence). Trimming removed 2 bases from V and 4 bases from J; junction bases left unmatched: 5. The CDR3 sequence: CASSLPYRGGNTLYF. The DNA read from the CDR3 is TGTGCCAGCAGCTTACCGTACAGGGGAGGAAATACG. Complete variable domain (other parts from reference TRBV3 and TRBJ1-3): GPKVLQIPSHQIIDMGQMVTLNCDPVSNHLYFYWYKQILGQQMEFLVNFYNGKVMEKSKLFKDQFSVERPDGSYFTLKIQPTALEDSAVYFCASSLPYRGGNTLYFGEGSRLIVV.

This clone was recorded a few times. The gene names given are mouse names. The CDR3 extends 4 residues past the end of the read, so its final part is completed from the germline J gene. The genes are TRBV13-1 and TRBJ2-3, with a weak D call TRBD2 (5 bases). The germline V gene has CDR1 NSHNY and CDR2 SYGAGN. This CDR3 region has 15 residues. Trimming cost V 0 bases and J 0 bases, with 8 bases left between them. CDR3 bases read: TGTGCCAGCAGTGATGTTTGGACTAGTGCAGAA. It is translated as CASSDVWTSAE. The complete CDR3 sequence is CASSDVWTSAETLYF.

The sample holds many counts of this clone. Mouse gene names apply. Read data end 4 residues before the CDR3 end; the end is taken from the germline J gene. This chain uses TRBV1 with TRBJ2-7; 11 bases line up with TRBD2. V was pared by 0 bases and J by 0 bases, with 4 bases of the junction left unmatched. The CDR3 consists of 17 residues. Germline V gene lookup returns CDR1 NSQYPW and CDR2 LRSPGD (reference sequence). This CDR3 reads CTCSADTGLGDSYEQYF. Incomplete CDR3 DNA: TGCACCTGCAGTGCAGATACGGGACTGGGGGACTCCTAT.

As concerns this clone: Genes and germline are mouse. The read ends 4 residues before the CDR3 terminus; that terminus is restored from the germline J gene. The chain employs TRBV13-3 and TRBJ1-1; D is uncertain. Trimming stripped 2 bases from V and 4 bases from J, with 15 bases between. The germline gives CDR1 NNHDY, CDR2 SYVADS. The CDR3 consists of 15 residues. The sequenced part of the CDR3 DNA is TGTGCCAGCAGTGACCAGACAAGTGCCCTCACA. Protein sequence: CASSDQTSALT. The whole CDR3 region reads CASSDQTSALTEVFF.

This clone occurred a few times. Gene names refer to mouse genes. Incomplete CDR3 DNA: TGTGCTAGCAGTAGAGAGGACAGGGGAGACACCGGG. This gives the protein CASSREDRGDTG. The entire CDR3 sequence reads CASSREDRGDTGQLYF. V gene TRBV17 combines with J gene TRBJ2-2, with 9 bases identical to TRBD1. The read ends 4 residues shy of where the CDR3 ends; the end is completed using the germline J gene. The CDR3 spans 16 residues. Unmatched junction bases numbered 2, after V lost 0 bases and J lost 3 bases. Germline CDR1 MNHDT, CDR2 YYDKIL.